Each of the 25 T cell receptor beta chains below was sequenced from the same sample in a study of CD8+ T cells in alopecia areata. Cells pooled from cutaneous lymph nodes were sorted on CD4, CD8alpha, NKG2D, NKG2ACE and other markers. Extraction and reverse transcription of RNA yielded cDNA as the sequencing template. Sequencing was performed with immunoSEQ multiplex PCR; in TCRdb, only in-frame clones are kept and a portion is missing. The data show roughly 260,000 clones, with none appearing a single time. The sample taken for sequencing was CD4+ T cells sorted from a lymph node. The receptors derive from a C3H/HeJ mouse with alopecia areata. The strain's MHC haplotype is H2-k.

On this clone: Mouse gene names and germline throughout. The read is 4 residues too short to cover the CDR3 end, so that end is filled in from the germline J gene. This sequence joins TRBV13-2 and TRBJ1-2; TRBD1 is a possible D gene (5 bases). CDR1 NNHNN and CDR2 SYGAGS come from the germline V gene (reference sequence). The CDR3 covers 14 residues. Trimming took off 1 base at V and 2 bases at J, with 9 bases between the two ends. The covered CDR3 bases are TGTGCCAGCGGTGATCTCAGGGAGAACTCC. Amino acid sequence: CASGDLRENS. The whole CDR3 protein reads CASGDLRENSDYTF.

In regard to this clone: Genes and germline come from the mouse. The read terminates 4 residues before the CDR3 end, so the remaining end is supplied by the germline J gene. Other nucleotide sequences from this sample produce the same CDR3. The V gene is TRBV13-1, the J gene TRBJ2-1; 8 bases fit TRBD2. Germline lookup yields CDR1 NSHNY and CDR2 SYGAGN. CDR3 length: 15 amino acids. V shed 0 bases and J 3 bases; nucleotides not matched to a gene: 2. CDR3: CASSDGGGAYAEQFF. The part of the CDR3 DNA that was read is TGTGCCAGCAGTGATGGGGGGGGCGCCTATGCT.

Note on this clone: The genes are named according to mouse. The read is 4 residues too short to cover the CDR3 end, so that end is filled in from the germline J gene. The chain is built from TRBV12-1 and TRBJ2-2, with 11 bases aligning to TRBD2. V lost 0 bases and J lost 3; bases outside the gene matches: 2. Germline CDR1 and CDR2: SGHSN and HYEKVE. The CDR3 runs to 16 residues. CDR3 sequence reads: CASSLPGLGDTGQLYF. The covered CDR3 bases are TGTGCCAGCTCTCTCCCGGGACTGGGGGACACCGGG.

On this clone itself: The gene names here belong to mouse. The read comes to an end 4 residues before the CDR3 does, leaving the germline J gene to fill in the end. This chain links TRBV13-2 with TRBJ2-2; 10 bases are shared with TRBD1. Germline V lookup: CDR1 NNHNN, CDR2 SYGAGS (reference sequence). V shed 5 bases and J 5 bases; nucleotides not matched to a gene: 3. The CDR3 has 14 amino acids. The part of the CDR3 DNA that was read is TGTGCCAGCGGGCCGGGACAGGGGACCGGG. Protein: CASGPGQGTG. The whole CDR3 sequence reads CASGPGQGTGQLYF.

This clone occurred a few times. The genes are named according to mouse. The CDR3 is cut off 4 residues early in the read; its end comes from the germline J gene. At the DNA level, this CDR3 is encoded by other sequences in the same sample as well. The V call is TRBV5, the J call TRBJ2-7; 10 bases map to TRBD2. The CDR3 extends over 15 amino acids. With V trimmed by 0 bases and J by 3 bases, 2 bases remained unmatched. The germline V gene encodes CDR1 LGHNA and CDR2 YNLKQL (reference sequence). The covered CDR3 bases are TGTGCCAGCAGCCAAGATTACTGGGGGGGCTAT. Its protein product is CASSQDYWGGY. The entire CDR3 is CASSQDYWGGYEQYF.

A few counts support this clone. Gene names are the mouse ones. The read ends 4 residues shy of where the CDR3 ends; the end is completed using the germline J gene. The rearrangement uses TRBV19 and TRBJ2-2; 11 nucleotides match TRBD2. The V gene end was trimmed by 5 bases and the J gene end by 4 bases; junction bases not matched to a gene: 7. The CDR3 runs 16 residues. Germline V lookup: CDR1 FNHDT, CDR2 SITEND (reference sequence). The CDR3 is CASRTLGGRTTGQLYF. CDR3 DNA (partial): TGTGCCAGCAGGACACTGGGGGGGCGCACCACCGGG.

Comments on this clone: The genes are named according to mouse. From the germline J gene comes the end of the CDR3, since the read stops 4 residues before it. The chain links TRBV13-2 to TRBJ2-5; TRBD1 might be the D (6 bases). The CDR3 loop spans 14 amino acids. The germline V gene encodes CDR1 NNHNN and CDR2 SYGAGS (reference sequence). The V end lost 3 bases, the J end lost 3 bases, and 11 bases lay between the germline ends. The part of the CDR3 DNA that was read is TGTGCCAGCGGTGGCCGGGACAAACAAGAC. Its protein product is CASGGRDKQD. The whole CDR3 sequence is CASGGRDKQDTQYF.

This clone has just a few counts. Gene names denote mouse genes. The DNA ends 4 residues before the CDR3 does, and the rest of the CDR3 is filled in from the germline J gene. The J gene is TRBJ2-2, the V gene TRBV13-1; the match to TRBD1 covers 7 bases. This CDR3 region has 15 residues. Trimming at V came to 2 bases and at J to 0 bases, leaving 1 base not matched to a gene. CDR1 and CDR2 (germline): NSHNY, SYGAGN. CDR3 DNA (partial): TGTGCCAGCAGTGAAGGGACAGCAAACACCGGG. Its protein is CASSEGTANTG. The entire CDR3 is CASSEGTANTGQLYF.

The table lists this clone with a few counts. Gene names and germline match the mouse. Read coverage stops 4 residues before the CDR3 terminus; the germline J gene supplies the remainder. The V and J genes are TRBV5 and TRBJ2-1; D possibly corresponds to TRBD2 (5 bases). This CDR3 is 15 amino acids long. The germline CDR1 and CDR2 sequences are LGHNA and YNLKQL (reference sequence). Deletions cut 0 bases from V and 6 bases from J, with 12 bases between. This CDR3 reads CASSQDDGEGAEQFF. CDR3 DNA (partial): TGTGCCAGCAGCCAAGATGATGGGGAGGGTGCT.

Worth noting for this clone: Each gene name is a mouse one. The CDR3 end lies 3 residues beyond the end of the read and is filled in from the germline J gene. This chain uses TRBV13-1 with TRBJ1-6; tentative D call: TRBD1 (6 bases). TRBJ1-6 is an ORF, with its function uncertain. The germline CDR1 and CDR2 sequences are NSHNY and SYGAGN. V dropped 5 bases and J dropped 1 base, with 10 bases sitting between them. CDR3 length: 15 residues. CDR3 sequence reads: CASRDRTSYNSPLYF. The part of the CDR3 DNA that was read is TGTGCCAGCAGGGACAGAACCTCCTATAATTCGCCC.

As for this clone: The genes and germline here are from mouse. The read ends 4 residues shy of where the CDR3 ends; the end is completed using the germline J gene. The chain couples TRBV12-1 to TRBJ2-7; tentatively, D is TRBD1 (5 bases). This CDR3 is 14 amino acids long. CDR1 and CDR2 from the germline V gene are SGHSN and HYEKVE. CDR3 bases read: TGTGCCAGCTCTCTCGTGCCAGGGCCTTAT. Translation gives CASSLVPGPY. The entire CDR3 reads CASSLVPGPYEQYF.

A few counts support this clone. Gene and germline names: mouse. Read coverage stops 4 residues before the CDR3 terminus; the germline J gene supplies the remainder. The V call is TRBV5, the J call TRBJ2-2; 14 bases fit TRBD2. With V trimmed by 4 bases and J by 4 bases, 8 bases remained unmatched. The CDR3 runs to 18 residues. CDR1 and CDR2 (germline): LGHNA, YNLKQL (reference sequence). The CDR3 bases that were read are TGTGCCAGCAGCCCCGGGACTGGGGGGGCGCTCGGCACCGGG. As protein: CASSPGTGGALGTG. From start to end, the CDR3 is CASSPGTGGALGTGQLYF.

This clone came up a few times. Here the gene names and germline are mouse. CDR3 protein: CTCRPGQNNSPLYF. Incomplete CDR3 DNA: TGCACCTGCAGACCGGGACAGAATAATTCGCCC. The J gene is TRBJ1-6, the V gene TRBV1; 7 positions match TRBD1. Coverage ceases 3 residues before the CDR3 finishes, and the germline J gene fills in the end. TRBJ1-6 is placed among ORFs of uncertain function. This CDR3 is built from 14 residues. V lost 6 bases to trimming and J lost 5 bases; unmatched junction nucleotides: 4. Germline V CDR1 and CDR2: NSQYPW, LRSPGD (reference sequence).

Worth noting for this clone: The gene names given are mouse names. The CDR3 end is not reached by the read, which stops 4 residues before it; the germline J gene fills it in. The identical CDR3 is also encoded by other nucleotide sequences in the sample. The J gene is TRBJ2-1, the V gene TRBV31; 8 nucleotides agree with TRBD2. CDR3 size: 14 residues. V was pared by 0 bases and J by 6 bases, with 4 bases of the junction left unmatched. Per the germline V gene, CDR1 is GKSSPN and CDR2 is SITVG. The sequenced CDR3 bases are TGTGCCTGGAGTCTAGGGGGGGCTGGTGCT. Protein: CAWSLGGAGA. The CDR3 in full is CAWSLGGAGAEQFF.

Comments on this clone: Gene names refer to mouse genes. Read data end 4 residues before the CDR3 end; the end is taken from the germline J gene. V and J are TRBV13-1 and TRBJ1-2, with 8 nucleotides matching TRBD1. This CDR3 contains 16 residues. Unmatched junction bases numbered 6, after V lost 2 bases and J lost 0 bases. CDR1 NSHNY and CDR2 SYGAGN come from the germline V gene. The sequenced part of the CDR3 DNA is TGTGCCAGCAGTGAGCGTCAGGACAGGGCAAACTCC. Amino acid sequence: CASSERQDRANS. The whole CDR3 protein is CASSERQDRANSDYTF.

Ten or more counts support this clone. Each gene name is a mouse one. From the germline J gene comes the end of the CDR3, since the read stops 4 residues before it. The V call is TRBV1, the J call TRBJ2-5; 9 positions match TRBD2. The V gene's germline CDR1 is NSQYPW and CDR2 LRSPGD (reference sequence). The CDR3 totals 13 residues. CDR3 sequence: CTCSRLGGDTQYF. Partial CDR3 DNA: TGCACCTGCAGTAGGCTGGGGGGGGAC.

This clone was seen a few times. Genes here carry mouse names. The CDR3 extends 4 residues past the end of the read, so its final part is completed from the germline J gene. This chain joins TRBV17 and TRBJ2-7; D gene unclear. The CDR3 sequence is 14 residues long. Trimming removed 2 bases from V and 0 bases from J, with 8 bases in between. Germline V gives CDR1 MNHDT, CDR2 YYDKIL. The CDR3: CASSRIRNSYEQYF. CDR3 bases read: TGTGCTAGCAGTAGAATCAGGAACTCCTAT.

As regards this clone: Gene names and germline match the mouse. The read is 4 residues too short to cover the CDR3 end, so that end is filled in from the germline J gene. The chain combines TRBV13-3 with TRBJ2-4; no definite D call. This CDR3 has 12 amino acids. Germline V lookup: CDR1 NNHDY, CDR2 SYVADS. The CDR3 here is CASSDNRNTLYF. CDR3 bases read: TGTGCCAGCAGTGATAACAGAAAC.

About this clone: The genes are named according to mouse. The observed sequence ends 4 residues before the CDR3 terminus, with the missing tail filled in from the germline J gene. The same CDR3 arises from other DNA sequences in this sample as well. The chain carries TRBV13-2 and TRBJ2-5; TRBD1 matches 8 bases. Trimming removed 1 base from V and 1 base from J; junction bases left unmatched: 2. This CDR3 comprises 15 residues. The V gene's germline CDR1 is NNHNN and CDR2 SYGAGS (reference sequence). Incomplete CDR3 DNA: TGTGCCAGCGGTGATCCAGGGGGCGACCAAGAC. Translating gives CASGDPGGDQD. The entire CDR3 sequence reads CASGDPGGDQDTQYF.

At least ten counts were recorded for this clone. Genes here carry mouse names. The read finishes 4 residues shy of the CDR3 end, and the germline J gene is used to complete it. V usage is TRBV1 and J usage is TRBJ2-7; 9 bases agree with TRBD2. There are 14 residues in the CDR3. Germline CDR1 is NSQYPW and CDR2 is LRSPGD (reference sequence). The covered CDR3 bases are TGCACCTGCAGTGAGACTGGGGGCCGTTAT. Its translation: CTCSETGGRY. The CDR3, in full, reads CTCSETGGRYEQYF.

The sample holds a few counts of this clone. Genes and germline come from the mouse. The read ends 4 residues early relative to the CDR3; the germline J gene fills the gap. The chain uses TRBV13-1 and TRBJ1-2; TRBD1 aligns across 8 bases. V shed 0 bases, J shed 0 bases, and the junction held 4 bases outside the gene matches. The CDR3 is 16 residues long. Germline V gene sequence: CDR1 NSHNY, CDR2 SYGAGN. The part of the CDR3 DNA that was read is TGTGCCAGCAGTGATGCACAGGGGGGTGCAAACTCC. Protein: CASSDAQGGANS. The complete CDR3 protein is CASSDAQGGANSDYTF.

In regard to this clone: Gene names denote mouse genes. The CDR3 end is not reached by the read, which stops 4 residues before it; the germline J gene fills it in. The rearrangement joins TRBV5 to TRBJ1-1; TRBD1 is a possible D gene (6 bases). The CDR3 extends over 15 amino acids. Germline V CDR1 and CDR2: LGHNA, YNLKQL (reference sequence). Trimming removed 2 bases at V and 0 bases at J, with 10 bases between. The part of the CDR3 DNA that was read is TGTGCCAGCAGCCAACCCGGGACAACAAACACA. Its translation: CASSQPGTTNT. The CDR3 reads in full as CASSQPGTTNTEVFF.

For this clone: Gene names refer to mouse genes. The covered CDR3 bases are TGTGCCAGCAGACAGACAAACTCC. Protein: CASRQTNS. The full CDR3 reads CASRQTNSDYTF. The chain is built from TRBV13-3 and TRBJ1-2; no clear D. The missing CDR3 end, 4 residues past where the read stops, is filled in from the germline J gene. This CDR3 has 12 amino acids. The germline CDR1 and CDR2 sequences are NNHDY and SYVADS. Trimming pared 5 bases from V and 0 bases from J, leaving 5 bases between.

This clone was seen repeatedly, ten times or more. The genes and germline here are from mouse. The CDR3 goes on 4 residues after the read ends, and that part is filled in from the germline J gene. This chain connects TRBV17 to TRBJ1-2; weak D call: TRBD1 (5 bases). Trimming removed 3 bases at V and 2 bases at J, with 13 bases between. This CDR3 comprises 15 residues. Germline V gene lookup returns CDR1 MNHDT and CDR2 YYDKIL. CDR3 in amino acids: CASSRGDRINSDYTF. Partial CDR3 DNA: TGTGCTAGCAGTAGGGGCGACAGAATCAACTCC. The whole variable domain, filled in from reference TRBV17 and TRBJ1-2, reads DTTVKQNPRYKLARVGKPVNLICSQTMNHDTMYWYQKKPNQAPKLLLFYYDKILNREADTFEKFQSSRPNNSFCSLYIGSAGLEYSAMYLCASSRGDRINSDYTFGSGTRLLVI.

A word on this clone: Gene names are mouse gene names. The CDR3 end falls 4 residues outside the read, so it is completed with the germline J gene. Within the sample, other DNA sequences also encode this same CDR3. The rearrangement links TRBV13-1 to TRBJ1-1; a weak D match, TRBD1 (5 bases). The V gene's germline CDR1 is NSHNY and CDR2 SYGAGN. The CDR3 loop spans 12 amino acids. CDR3 DNA, as far as it was read: TGTGCCAGCTCCGGGACTGGGGGA. Protein product: CASSGTGG. The entire CDR3 sequence reads CASSGTGGEVFF.